This TCR beta chain was captured by sequencing in a study of control samples from healthy donors and cancer patients. The V gene end was trimmed by 2 bases and the J gene end by 9 bases; junction bases not matched to a gene: 6. Germline V gene data show CDR1 as MGHDK and CDR2 as SYGVNS. This CDR3 comprises 15 residues. Repertoires were generated with immunoSEQ multiplex PCR, while TCRdb's copy carries only in-frame clones and drops some. The top ten hold approximately 2.7% of the sample, which has roughly 130,000 clones, around nine tenths seen once. This receptor was obtained from a man aged 18 to 30 in good health. The chain combines TRBV25-1 with TRBJ2-2, with TRBD2 matching over 10 bases. Material: blood. CDR3 in amino acids: CASSEQAGGNRELFF. The CDR3 DNA sequence: TGTGCCAGCAGTGAACAAGCGGGAGGGAATCGGGAGCTGTTTTTT.